This T cell receptor (beta chain) was sequenced in a study of blood T cell repertoires in COVID-19 (dated by TCRdb to 2019 to 2021). Describing the broader study: Collaborator samples came from the United States, Italy and Spain and covered acute and convalescent phases of COVID-19. The prospective study material was composed of cDNA or gDNA derived from T cells, B-cell-depleted T cells, or PBMCs. The dataset comprised deeply sampled blood TCRbeta repertoires from subjects exposed to, actively infected with, or recovered from COVID-19. The repertoires were released in a freely available public database meant as a resource for research on the immune response to SARS-CoV-2. The samples were drawn from the first 160 participants of the ongoing ImmuneRACE study and from 950 to 1,500 subjects provided by 6 global collaborators. Nearly every sample came with metadata listing a de-identified subject ID, COVID-19 status, age in years and sex. Where available, HLA class I and class II types were obtained from metadata supplied by the sample provider rather than from assay-based typing. What the authors observed across the whole study: How much clinical and demographic metadata was included differed by source and by participant, and the metadata was provided uncurated.

About this clone: Its specific antigen is unknown. The record has no base qualities; no much larger clone is one base away.

TCRbeta CDR3 regions were amplified from genomic DNA using the immunoSEQ Assay, a bias-controlled multiplex PCR. In the authors' own workflow: The number of nucleated cells in each sample was estimated from the amplification of reference gene primers within the assay. To quantify the absolute abundance of each unique TCRbeta CDR3 rearrangement, sequence reads were collapsed and filtered. Productive Simpson clonality was computed per sample as the square root of Simpson's diversity index over productive rearrangements. TCRdb's version of the immuneACCESS table is confined to in-frame rearrangements and falls short of the full clone set. An unresolved V gene accounts for under half of the shortfall where checked; the remainder is of unknown origin. V and J calls and clone size are those listed in that table; D and trimming were worked out from the DNA. In this sample the table shows fewer than 200,000 clones, 60% to 80% of which occur a single time. About 25% of the sample comes from the top ten.

The collaborating institutions used their own protocols to collect whole blood in K2EDTA tubes. For TCRbeta analysis, collaborators shipped samples as frozen whole blood, isolated PBMCs, or DNA extracted from either of those sample types. Including the terminal cysteine and phenylalanine, the CDR3 comprises 11 residues. Solely the CDR3 DNA is kept, with 33 bases framed from the first base. From a lookup of the germline V gene (reference sequence), CDR1 and CDR2 are LGHDT and YNNKEL. The V end loses 8 bases and the J end loses 3 bases, and a stretch of 7 bases separates them. The sequencing sample was made of peripheral blood. The chain is made from TRBV3-1 (or the pseudogene TRBV3-2) and TRBJ2-5, with TRBD2 perhaps the D gene, on 6 matching bases. The sequence came from a woman aged 70-85 years with acute or convalescent COVID-19. The CDR3 amino acid sequence is: CASRGKETQYF. The DNA is as follows: TGTGCCAGCCGGGGGAAAGAGACCCAGTACTTC.